The 18 T cell receptor beta chains below were found in one sample sequenced in a study of blood T cell repertoires in COVID-19. The repertoire was sequenced with immunoSEQ multiplex PCR; TCRdb's copy has only in-frame clones and lacks some. Of 40,000 to 45,000 clones in the sample, 89% are singletons; the top ten hold 6.2%. The sample taken for sequencing was peripheral blood. These receptors all stem from a human donor in a cohort sampled during active COVID-19.

The chain uses TRBV15 and TRBJ1-2; 9 bases align to TRBD1. CDR1 and CDR2 from the germline V gene are LNHNV and YYDKDF (reference sequence). The CDR3 is made up of 15 amino acids. J lost 8 bases, V lost 3 bases, and 10 bases had no gene match. CDR3 nucleotide sequence: TGTGCCACCAGCAGGGGGAATACAGGGGGCGAAGGCTACACCTTC. Translating it yields CATSRGNTGGEGYTF.

This clone was observed once. J is TRBJ2-3 and V is TRBV6-2 or TRBV6-3; D is ambiguous. CDR3 length: 15 residues. Germline V gene sequence: CDR1 MNHEY, CDR2 SVGEGT. V lost 6 bases to trimming and J lost 10 bases, with 23 bases between them. The CDR3 protein is CASSRRAPSGDAQYF. CDR3 in DNA: TGTGCCAGCAGCCGAAGAGCACCTTCAGGCGACGCGCAGTATTTT.

This clone was observed a handful of times. The chain has TRBV5-1 and TRBJ1-2; D gene uncertain. The CDR3 length is 13 residues. Germline V lookup: CDR1 SGHRS, CDR2 YFSETQ. The V end lost 0 bases, the J end lost 6 bases, and 9 bases lay between the germline ends. The DNA of the CDR3 is TGCGCCAGCAGCTTGGCCGATCTAAATGGCTACACCTTC. As protein: CASSLADLNGYTF.

V and J are TRBV3-1 (or the pseudogene TRBV3-2) and TRBJ1-2; D is uncertain. Trimming shortened V by 0 bases and J by 14 bases, and 10 bases separated the two germline ends. CDR3 size: 11 residues. Germline V lookup: CDR1 LGHDT, CDR2 YNNKEL (reference sequence). For the CDR3, the DNA is TGTGCCAGCAGCCAAGATTCCCCGTTGACCTTC. It translates to CASSQDSPLTF.

This sequence joins TRBV7-9 and TRBJ1-1, with D tentatively TRBD1 (6 bases). Deletions cut 2 bases from V and 10 bases from J, with 14 bases between. This CDR3 spans 13 amino acids. Germline values: CDR1 SEHNR, CDR2 FQNEAQ (reference sequence). For the CDR3, the DNA is TGTGCCAGCAGCTTAACGACAGGTGAACGAGCTTTCTTT. Encoded protein: CASSLTTGERAFF. The complete variable domain, with remaining parts taken from reference TRBV7-9 and TRBJ1-1, reads DTGVSQNPRHKITKRGQNVTFRCDPISEHNRLYWYRQTLGQGPEFLTYFQNEAQLEKSRLLSDRFSAERPKGSFSTLEIQRTEQGDSAMYLCASSLTTGERAFFGQGTRLTVV.

The chain combines TRBV2 with TRBJ2-7, with D tentatively TRBD2 (7 bases). Germline CDR1 SNHLY, CDR2 FYNNEI. The CDR3 is made up of 14 amino acids. V was pared by 6 bases and J by 5 bases, with 17 bases between. CDR3 coding DNA: TGTGCCAGCAGATCATGGGGGGCGGGGGACGAGCAGTACTTC. As protein: CASRSWGAGDEQYF.

The chain links TRBV12-3 or TRBV12-4 to TRBJ2-1; D is unclear. The CDR3 runs 13 residues. Trimming removed 4 bases at V and 2 bases at J, with 6 bases between. As DNA, the CDR3 is TGTGCCAGCAGTTACATGACCTACAATGAGCAGTTCTTC. Residues: CASSYMTYNEQFF.

The chain combines TRBV5-1 with TRBJ2-1, with 10 bases that match TRBD1. Unmatched junction bases numbered 5, after V lost 2 bases and J lost 6 bases. This CDR3 spans 15 amino acids. Germline V gene sequence: CDR1 SGHRS, CDR2 YFSETQ. Written as DNA, the CDR3 is TGCGCCAGCAGCTTCACCGGGACAGGGGTCAATGAGCAGTTCTTC. This gives the protein CASSFTGTGVNEQFF.

This clone was observed once. The chain is built from TRBV6-5 and TRBJ2-3; 9 positions match TRBD1. The CDR3 covers 16 residues. The germline V gene encodes CDR1 MNHEY and CDR2 SVGAGI. V was clipped by 0 bases and J by 2 bases; unmatched bases: 3. This CDR3 reads CASSYSDRGLTDTQYF. As DNA, the CDR3 is TGTGCCAGCAGTTACTCGGACAGGGGACTCACAGATACGCAGTATTTT.

The rearrangement joins TRBV27 to TRBJ2-7; a weak D match, TRBD2 (6 bases). This CDR3 spans 14 amino acids. The germline V gene has CDR1 MNHEY and CDR2 SMNVEV (reference sequence). Trimming took 4 bases from V and 2 from J, leaving 12 bases between them. The CDR3 protein is CASSSTGLTYEQYF. The CDR3 nucleotides are TGTGCCAGCAGTTCGACGGGACTTACCTACGAGCAGTACTTC.

The rearrangement links TRBV13 to TRBJ2-1, with a weak D call TRBD2 (6 bases). Germline V CDR1 and CDR2: PRHDT, FYEKMQ (reference sequence). V lost 0 bases to trimming and J lost 5 bases, with 11 bases between them. There are 15 residues in the CDR3. The CDR3 nucleotides are TGTGCCAGCAGCTTAGGGGCGGGGCGGAACAATGAGCAGTTCTTC. Translated: CASSLGAGRNNEQFF.

The rearrangement links TRBV3-1 (or the pseudogene TRBV3-2) to TRBJ1-4; 7 bases agree with TRBD1. V was pared by 4 bases and J by 8 bases, with 16 bases of the junction left unmatched. The germline CDR1 and CDR2 sequences are LGHDT and YNNKEL (reference sequence). This CDR3 is built from 17 residues. The CDR3 reads CASSRPQTGVLGEKLFF. In DNA form, the CDR3 reads TGTGCCAGCAGCCGACCACAAACAGGGGTTCTAGGGGAAAAACTGTTTTTT.

The V and J genes are TRBV7-2 and TRBJ2-3; 8 bases align to TRBD2. This CDR3 region has 19 residues. Germline V gene lookup returns CDR1 SGHTA and CDR2 FQGNSA. V was clipped by 1 base and J by 0 bases; unmatched bases: 12. DNA of the CDR3: TGTGCCAGCAGCTTAGATTTCGCGGGGGGTTTCTCTAGCACAGATACGCAGTATTTT. Amino acid sequence: CASSLDFAGGFSSTDTQYF.

The chain combines TRBV5-1 with TRBJ2-7, with TRBD2 identical over 15 bases. The CDR3 runs to 20 residues. After removal of 4 bases from V and 3 bases from J, the junction contained 17 bases not matched to a gene. The germline CDR1 and CDR2 sequences are SGHRS and YFSETQ. The CDR3 loop reads CASSLTTGGTSGRPVYEQYF. CDR3 DNA: TGCGCCAGCAGCCTCACGACGGGGGGGACTAGCGGGAGGCCGGTCTACGAGCAGTACTTC.

The chain employs TRBV2 and TRBJ1-2; TRBD1 matches at 11 bases. This CDR3 contains 15 residues. The V segment lost 5 bases and the J segment 7 bases; nucleotides outside the gene matches: 9. Germline lookup yields CDR1 SNHLY and CDR2 FYNNEI. The CDR3 loop reads CASSFPGQGVSGYTF. The CDR3 DNA reads TGTGCCAGCAGTTTCCCGGGACAGGGGGTGTCTGGCTACACCTTC.

The chain recombines TRBV14 with TRBJ2-1; 9 bases are a match to TRBD2. Germline CDR1 SGHDN, CDR2 FVKESK. The CDR3 runs to 18 residues. The V gene end was trimmed by 5 bases and the J gene end by 7 bases; junction bases not matched to a gene: 18. CDR3 sequence: CASSGRPEALAGSNEQFF. For the CDR3, the DNA is TGTGCCAGCAGCGGACGGCCCGAGGCTCTAGCGGGGTCTAATGAGCAGTTCTTC.

The V and J genes are TRBV5-1 and TRBJ1-1, with D perhaps TRBD1 (6 bases). Germline V CDR1 and CDR2: SGHRS, YFSETQ. Trimming took off 2 bases at V and 0 bases at J, with 17 bases between the two ends. The CDR3 sequence is 17 residues long. CDR3 in amino acids: CASSLSHRTELNTEAFF. CDR3 sequence (DNA): TGCGCCAGCAGCTTATCCCATCGGACAGAGCTGAACACTGAAGCTTTCTTT.

The genes are TRBV3-1 (or the pseudogene TRBV3-2) and TRBJ2-3, with no clear D. V was cut by 2 bases and J by 12 bases, with 9 bases left in between. Germline V gene lookup returns CDR1 LGHDT and CDR2 YNNKEL (reference sequence). The CDR3 contains 11 residues. The CDR3 protein is CASSQSGFQYF. As DNA, the CDR3 is TGTGCCAGCAGCCAATCCGGGTTCCAGTATTTT.